This is a list of T cell receptor beta chains from one sample in a study of cytomegalovirus exposure and HLA in healthy donors. Produced via immunoSEQ multiplex PCR; TCRdb's table is partial and in-frame only. The table has 110,000 to 150,000 clones, roughly 90% seen once. Sequencing was done on a sample of PBMCs. The receptors were gathered from a man between 18 and 29 years old in good health and CMV-seronegative. Each CDR3 is given with its conserved first and last residue. A D gene is named only where the DNA matches it firmly. Expanded clones get a size class; other rows say once, few or many, or leave the size out.

j_call | v_call | clone_size | d_call | cdr3_nt | cdr3_aa
TRBJ1-6 | TRBV13 | NA | NA | TGTGCCAGCAGCTCCAATACAGTACCCCTCCACTTT | CASSSNTVPLHF
TRBJ1-5 | TRBV10-3 | NA | NA | TGTGCCATCAGTGACCAGAGCAATCAGCCCCAGCATTTT | CAISDQSNQPQHF
TRBJ2-5 | TRBV5-1 | NA | NA | TGCGCCAGCAGCCACTTCCAGGGGTTTAATTGGACCCAGTACTTC | CASSHFQGFNWTQYF
TRBJ1-2 | TRBV5-6 | NA | NA | TGTGCCAGCAGCTTGGGGGGGCGCTACCCTGGCTACACCTTC | CASSLGGRYPGYTF
TRBJ1-1 | TRBV7-9 | NA | TRBD1 | TGTGCCAGCAGCCCCCGACAGGGGGAGGCTGAAGCTTTCTTT | CASSPRQGEAEAFF
TRBJ2-7 | TRBV5-1 | NA | NA | TGCGCCAGCAGCTTGAGTCCAGGAAGCTCCTACGAGCAGTACTTC | CASSLSPGSSYEQYF
TRBJ2-3 | TRBV4-1 | NA | NA | TGCGCCAGCAGCCTCCCGGGGAGCGTAGTCCCTACGCAGTATTTT | CASSLPGSVVPTQYF
TRBJ1-1 | TRBV6-5 | NA | TRBD1 | TGTGCCAGCAGTTTGCATAGGGACAGTGAAGCTTTCTTT | CASSLHRDSEAFF
TRBJ2-3 | TRBV5-1 | NA | TRBD2 | TGCGCCAGCAGCTTAGTTAGCGGGGGGTCCGGAGATACGCAGTATTTT | CASSLVSGGSGDTQYF
TRBJ2-1 | TRBV5-1 | NA | TRBD2 | TGCGCCAGCAGCGCGACTAGCATCTTAATCGGCAGTGAGCAGTTCTTC | CASSATSILIGSEQFF
TRBJ2-1 | TRBV5-1 | once | TRBD1 | TGCGCCAGCAGTCACACCGACAGGGGACCCTACAATGAGCAGTTCTTC | CASSHTDRGPYNEQFF
TRBJ2-5 | TRBV29-1 | NA | NA | TGCAGCCTAAGATGGGGGGTCCAAGAGACCCAGTACTTC | CSLRWGVQETQYF
TRBJ2-1 | TRBV9 | NA | NA | TGTGCCAGCAGCGGGCATCGGAGGGAAAATGAGCAGTTCTTC | CASSGHRRENEQFF
TRBJ1-4 | TRBV5-1 | NA | NA | TGCGCCAGCAGCTGGGGGGAAACCCCTAATGAAAAACTGTTTTTT | CASSWGETPNEKLFF
TRBJ2-5 | TRBV5-1 | NA | NA | TGCGCCAGCAGGACAGGACAACAAGAGACCCAGTACTTC | CASRTGQQETQYF
TRBJ2-4 | TRBV27 | NA | NA | TGTGCCAGCAGTTTACCCGACTTTGCCAAAAACATTCAGTACTTC | CASSLPDFAKNIQYF
TRBJ2-5 | TRBV10-3 | NA | TRBD2 | TGTGCCATCAGTGAAAGCGGGAGGGCCTTTGAGACCCAGTACTTC | CAISESGRAFETQYF
TRBJ1-1 | TRBV7-6 | NA | TRBD1 | TGTGCCAGCAGCCCGAGGACAGGCGGGAACACTGAAGCTTTCTTT | CASSPRTGGNTEAFF
TRBJ2-2 | TRBV6-4 | NA | NA | TGTGCCAGCAGTGAATCAGAGAACACCGGGGAGCTGTTTTTT | CASSESENTGELFF
TRBJ1-1 | TRBV5-1 | NA | NA | TGCGCCAGCAGCTTGCTTGCGGGGTCTGAAGCTTTCTTT | CASSLLAGSEAFF
TRBJ2-1 | TRBV27 | once | TRBD1 | TGTGCCAGCAGTTTGGGACAGGGCTCCTACAATGAGCAGTTCTTC | CASSLGQGSYNEQFF
TRBJ1-3 | TRBV9 | NA | TRBD1 | TGTGCCAGCAGCGTGGCCGGGACAGGGGCTGGAAACACCATATATTTT | CASSVAGTGAGNTIYF
TRBJ2-6 | TRBV14 | NA | TRBD1 | TGTGCCAGCAGCCAGAACCTTTGGACAGGTCGGTCTGGGGCCAACGTCCTGACTTTC | CASSQNLWTGRSGANVLTF
TRBJ2-2 | TRBV30 | NA | TRBD2 | TGTGCCTGGAGTGTAGCCCTGGGACTAGCTGAGCTGTTTTTT | CAWSVALGLAELFF
TRBJ2-3 | TRBV19 | NA | TRBD2 | TGTGCCAGTAGTATTTTAGGGACTAGCGGGGGCACAGATACGCAGTATTTT | CASSILGTSGGTDTQYF
TRBJ2-5 | TRBV28 | NA | TRBD2 | TGTGCCAGCAGTTCCAACGATAGCGGGAGAGACCAAGAGACCCAGTACTTC | CASSSNDSGRDQETQYF
TRBJ1-2 | TRBV27 | NA | TRBD1 | TGTGCCAGCAGTTACGACAGGGAAGACGGCTACACCTTC | CASSYDREDGYTF
TRBJ2-3 | TRBV5-6 | NA | TRBD2 | TGTGCCAGCAGCTCAAGCGGGGGGGCAGATACGCAGTATTTT | CASSSSGGADTQYF
TRBJ2-3 | TRBV6-5 | NA | TRBD1 | TGTGCCAGCAGTTACGGGACAGGGAAAGATACGCAGTATTTT | CASSYGTGKDTQYF
TRBJ1-1 | TRBV6-1 | few | NA | TGTGCCAGCAGTCCCCGTATGAACACTGAAGCTTTCTTT | CASSPRMNTEAFF
TRBJ1-2 | TRBV6-6 | NA | TRBD1 | TGTGCCAGCAGTAGGGACAGCAACTATGGCTACACCTTC | CASSRDSNYGYTF
TRBJ2-5 | TRBV29-1 | NA | NA | TGCAGCGCTGGAGCAAGGTTAAAAGAGACCCAGTACTTC | CSAGARLKETQYF
TRBJ1-1 | TRBV7-9 | NA | NA | TGTGCCAGCAGCCCCGGACAGACAAACACTGAAGCTTTCTTT | CASSPGQTNTEAFF
TRBJ2-5 | TRBV30 | NA | NA | TGTGCCTGGGGGGGGACAGACCCACAAGAGACCCAGTACTTC | CAWGGTDPQETQYF
TRBJ2-3 | TRBV6-1 | NA | NA | TGTGCCAGCAGTGAAGCCTGGGCCACAGATACGCAGTATTTT | CASSEAWATDTQYF
TRBJ2-5 | TRBV7-9 | NA | NA | TGTGCCAGCAGCTTAGCGAGCGCGGCGAACCAAGAGACCCAGTACTTC | CASSLASAANQETQYF
TRBJ2-3 | TRBV15 | NA | TRBD2 | TGTGCCACCAGCAGAGCCCTAGCGGGCGCCGATCCGGATACGCAGTATTTT | CATSRALAGADPDTQYF
TRBJ2-7 | TRBV7-9 | NA | NA | TGTGAGGGGGACTACCCCTACGAGCAGTACTTC | CEGDYPYEQYF
TRBJ2-5 | TRBV9 | NA | NA | TGTGCCAGCAGCGCCGACAGACAAGAGACCCAGTACTTC | CASSADRQETQYF
TRBJ1-4 | TRBV9 | NA | TRBD1 | TGTGCCAGCAGCGTAGGGTTTTCGGGGTTCCGGGACAGGAATGAAAAACTGTTTTTT | CASSVGFSGFRDRNEKLFF
TRBJ1-1 | TRBV10-1 | few | TRBD1 | TGCGCCAGAGACAGGGGACAGAACACTGAAGCTTTCTTT | CARDRGQNTEAFF
TRBJ2-5 | TRBV7-9 | NA | NA | TGTGCCAGCAGCCGGATCGGGGACTCTCCTCCTCCAGAGACCCAGTACTTC | CASSRIGDSPPPETQYF
TRBJ1-1 | TRBV6-5 | NA | NA | TGTGCCAGCAGTTACGGAGGGACTGAAGCTTTCTTT | CASSYGGTEAFF
TRBJ1-2 | TRBV30 | once | TRBD1 | TGTGCCTGGATAGGGACAGGGGAAGTGTGCACCTTC | CAWIGTGEVCTF
TRBJ2-1 | TRBV30 | NA | TRBD1 | TGTGCCTGGGCGGACAGGGGGGGCAATGAGCAGTTCTTC | CAWADRGGNEQFF
TRBJ1-4 | TRBV9 | NA | NA | TGTGCCAGCAGCGTAGGTGGACAGTTTAATGAAAAACTGTTTTTT | CASSVGGQFNEKLFF
TRBJ2-5 | TRBV2 | few | NA | TGTGCCACCCTGGGCCGTGGGACCCAGTACTTC | CATLGRGTQYF
TRBJ2-5 | TRBV5-6 | NA | TRBD1 | TGTGCCAGCAGCTTGACAGGGGGAGAGACCCAGTACTTC | CASSLTGGETQYF